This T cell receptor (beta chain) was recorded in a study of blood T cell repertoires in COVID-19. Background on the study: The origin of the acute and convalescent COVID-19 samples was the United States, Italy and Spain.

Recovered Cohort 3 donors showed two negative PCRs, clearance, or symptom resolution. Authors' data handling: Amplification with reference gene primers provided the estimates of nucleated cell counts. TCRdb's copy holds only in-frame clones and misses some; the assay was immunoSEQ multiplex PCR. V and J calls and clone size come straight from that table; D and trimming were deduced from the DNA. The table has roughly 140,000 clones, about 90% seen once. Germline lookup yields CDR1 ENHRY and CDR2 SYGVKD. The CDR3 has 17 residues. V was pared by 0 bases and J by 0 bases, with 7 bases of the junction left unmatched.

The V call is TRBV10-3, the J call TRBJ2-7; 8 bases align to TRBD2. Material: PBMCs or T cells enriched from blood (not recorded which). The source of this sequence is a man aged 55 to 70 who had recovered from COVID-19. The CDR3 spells CAISESSGASASYEQYF. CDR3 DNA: TGTGCCATCAGTGAGTCTAGCGGGGCCAGTGCCTCCTACGAGCAGTACTTC.